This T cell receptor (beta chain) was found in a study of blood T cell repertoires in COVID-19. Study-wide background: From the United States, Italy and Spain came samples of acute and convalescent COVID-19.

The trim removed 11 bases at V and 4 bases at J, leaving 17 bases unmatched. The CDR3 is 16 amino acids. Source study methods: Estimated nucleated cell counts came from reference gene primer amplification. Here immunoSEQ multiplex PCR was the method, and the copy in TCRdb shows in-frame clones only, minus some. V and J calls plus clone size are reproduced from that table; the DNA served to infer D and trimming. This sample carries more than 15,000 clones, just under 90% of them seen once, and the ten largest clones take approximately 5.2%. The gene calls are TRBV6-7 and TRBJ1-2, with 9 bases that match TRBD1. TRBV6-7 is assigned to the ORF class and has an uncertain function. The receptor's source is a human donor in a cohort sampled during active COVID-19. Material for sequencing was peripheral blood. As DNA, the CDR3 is TGTGCCCCTCCGGTCACCGGGACAGGGTCGTGCTATGGCTACACCTTC. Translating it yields CAPPVTGTGSCYGYTF.